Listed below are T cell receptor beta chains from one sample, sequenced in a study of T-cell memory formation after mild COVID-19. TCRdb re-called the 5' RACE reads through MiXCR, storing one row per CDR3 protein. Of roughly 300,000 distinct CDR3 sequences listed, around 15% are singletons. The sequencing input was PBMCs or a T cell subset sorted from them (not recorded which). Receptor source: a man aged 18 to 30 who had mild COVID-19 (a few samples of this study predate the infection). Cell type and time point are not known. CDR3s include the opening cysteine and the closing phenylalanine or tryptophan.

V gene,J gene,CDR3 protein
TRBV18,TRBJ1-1,CASSRDRGEAFF
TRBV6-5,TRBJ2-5,CATSGNQETQYF
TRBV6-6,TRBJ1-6,CASSMYSPLHF
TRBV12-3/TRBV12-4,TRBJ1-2,CASSSSPGQGGNGYTF
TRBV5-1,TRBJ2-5,CASSPQSGGETQYF
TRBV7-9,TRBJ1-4,CASSLGGTNEKLFF
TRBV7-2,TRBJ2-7,CASSSRRAYEQYF
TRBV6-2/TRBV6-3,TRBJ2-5,CASRLLAGGFGETQYF
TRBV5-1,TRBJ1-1,CASSSGYTEAFF
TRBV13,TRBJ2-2,CASSLQGVSGELFF